This is a list of T cell receptor beta chains from one sample in a study of blood T cell repertoires in COVID-19. Assay: immunoSEQ multiplex PCR; the TCRdb copy retains only in-frame clones and omits some. The profile shows over 200,000 clones, 70% to 90% of them singletons. What was sequenced was peripheral blood. The receptors stem from a woman younger than 45 who had recovered from COVID-19. The CDR3 runs from the conserved cysteine through the conserved F or W. The D gene is left open where the match is weak. Clone size is shown for a subset of rows, as once, few, many or a class of expanded clone.

>TRBJ2-1|.|TRBV29-1|.
TGCAGCGTTGACGGTAGGGGCCATGAGCAGTTCTTC
CSVDGRGHEQFF
>TRBJ2-7|.|TRBV6-5|.
TGTGCCAGCAGTAGACGACTACGGATGCACGAGCAGTACTTC
CASSRRLRMHEQYF
>TRBJ2-7|.|TRBV13|.
TGTGCCAGCAGCTTAGGCCTCGAGGGGGGGATTTACGAGCAGTACTTC
CASSLGLEGGIYEQYF
>TRBJ2-7|.|TRBV14|.
TGTGCCAGCAGCTCTCGGGACGAGCAGTACTTC
CASSSRDEQYF
>TRBJ2-1|.|TRBV9|.
TGTGCCAGCAGCGTCTCTAAAGGGCGGGTTCCAAACAATGAGCAGTTCTTC
CASSVSKGRVPNNEQFF
>TRBJ1-1|.|TRBV7-9|.
TGTGCCAGCAGCTCTGACACTGAAGCTTTCTTT
CASSSDTEAFF
>TRBJ1-5|TRBD1|TRBV5-4|.
TGTGCCAGCAGCCAAGACAGGGGTGGTCAGCCCCAGCATTTT
CASSQDRGGQPQHF
>TRBJ1-2|.|TRBV30|once
TGTGCCTGGAGCGGGTTTGACTATGGCTACACCTTC
CAWSGFDYGYTF
>TRBJ2-5|TRBD2|TRBV10-2|.
TGCGCCAGCAGTGATAGCGGGGATCCTCCAGAGACCCAGTACTTC
CASSDSGDPPETQYF
>TRBJ2-3|TRBD1|TRBV5-4|.
TGTGCCAGCAGCCGGGACAGGGCCACAGATACGCAGTATTTT
CASSRDRATDTQYF
>TRBJ2-1|.|TRBV3-1/TRBV3-2|.
TGTGCCAGCAGCTTCAGGGCGGATGAGCAGTTCTTC
CASSFRADEQFF
>TRBJ2-2|TRBD2|TRBV5-1|.
TGCGCCAGCAGCTTGTACGGCCCTAAGCGGGGGGTAACCGGGGAGCTGTTTTTT
CASSLYGPKRGVTGELFF
>TRBJ2-1|TRBD1|TRBV7-9|.
TGTGCCAGCAGCTTGGGACAGGGGGATGAGCAGTTCTTC
CASSLGQGDEQFF
>TRBJ2-5|TRBD2|TRBV7-2|.
TGTGCCAGCAGCCCCGGGGAAGCGGGGGGGCGCCTGGAGACCCAGTACTTC
CASSPGEAGGRLETQYF
>TRBJ2-1|.|TRBV7-2|.
TGTGCCAGCAGGGGGGGTGGGTCGGCCAATGAGCAGTTCTTC
CASRGGGSANEQFF
>TRBJ2-3|.|TRBV18|.
TGTGCCAGCTCACCCGGGGGTCTCATAGATACGCAGTATTTT
CASSPGGLIDTQYF
>TRBJ1-2|TRBD1|TRBV6-2/TRBV6-3|.
TGTGCCAGCAGTGCTCAGGGGGAGGCCTATGGCTACACCTTC
CASSAQGEAYGYTF
>TRBJ2-7|.|TRBV18|.
TGTGCCAGCTCACCCCGGGACACTGTCTACGAGCAGTACTTC
CASSPRDTVYEQYF
>TRBJ1-6|.|TRBV11-2|.
TGTGCCAGCAGCCTCGGACACCTGAATTCACCCCTCCACTTT
CASSLGHLNSPLHF
>TRBJ2-7|TRBD2|TRBV30|.
TGTGCCTGGTTTACTAGATCCGGGACTAGCGGGGGGGCAGTTTACGAGCAGTACTTC
CAWFTRSGTSGGAVYEQYF
>TRBJ2-7|.|TRBV6-7|.
TGTGCCAGCAGTTATCAACAGGGTCCCTACGAGCAGTACTTC
CASSYQQGPYEQYF
>TRBJ2-5|TRBD2|TRBV9|.
TGTGCCAGCAGCGCTCAAGCGGCTAGCGGGGAGGAGACCCAGTACTTC
CASSAQAASGEETQYF
>TRBJ2-1|TRBD2|TRBV6-2/TRBV6-3|.
TGTGCCAGCAGTTACTCTAGCGGGGGTAGTTACAATGAGCAGTTCTTC
CASSYSSGGSYNEQFF
>TRBJ2-1|.|TRBV4-1|.
TGCGCCAGCAGCCAAGATCTTTCGGATGAGCAGTTCTTC
CASSQDLSDEQFF
>TRBJ1-1|TRBD1|TRBV7-2|.
TGTGCCAGCAGCCTACGGACAGGGGGATGGACTGAAGCTTTCTTT
CASSLRTGGWTEAFF
>TRBJ1-2|.|TRBV19|.
TGTGCCAGTAGTATCGGGGCTAACTATGGCTACACCTTC
CASSIGANYGYTF
>TRBJ1-6|.|TRBV7-9|.
TGTGCCAGCGTAAGCTGGGGCTCACCCCTCCACTTT
CASVSWGSPLHF
>TRBJ2-1|TRBD1|TRBV6-4|.
TGTGCCAGCAGTGTCGAACCGGGACAGGGGTGGAATGCGCAGTTCTTC
CASSVEPGQGWNAQFF
>TRBJ1-2|TRBD1|TRBV6-5|.
TGTGCCAGCAGTTACTTAACAGGGGATAACTATGGCTACACCTTC
CASSYLTGDNYGYTF
>TRBJ2-3|TRBD1|TRBV3-1/TRBV3-2|.
TGTGCCAGCAGCCACTACCGGGACAGAGACACAGATACGCAGTATTTT
CASSHYRDRDTDTQYF
>TRBJ2-3|TRBD2|TRBV2|.
TGTGCCAGCAGTGGATCGACTAGCGGGGGCTCGGGAGATACGCAGTATTTT
CASSGSTSGGSGDTQYF
>TRBJ2-2|TRBD2|TRBV6-4|.
TGTGCCAGCAGCCCACTAGCGGGGGACAGGAACACCGGGGAGCTGTTTTTT
CASSPLAGDRNTGELFF
>TRBJ2-1|TRBD1|TRBV18|once
TGTGCCAGCTCACCACAACGGACAGGCAATGAGCAGTTCTTC
CASSPQRTGNEQFF
>TRBJ1-5|.|TRBV9|.
TGTGCCAGCAGGACCCCCAAATCGGGGAGCTATTGTCAGCCCCAGCATTTT
CASRTPKSGSYCQPQHF
>TRBJ2-3|TRBD2|TRBV7-6|.
TGTGCCAGCAGTTCTAGCGGGGGTTATGCAGATACGCAGTATTTT
CASSSSGGYADTQYF
>TRBJ2-7|TRBD2|TRBV5-1|.
TGCGCCAGCAGCTTGCTTGGGACTAGCGGCAACGAGCAGTACTTC
CASSLLGTSGNEQYF
>TRBJ2-7|.|TRBV5-1|.
TGCGCCAGCAGCTTGACCCAGTACGAGCAGTACTTC
CASSLTQYEQYF
>TRBJ2-5|TRBD2|TRBV5-8|.
TGTGCCAGCAGCTTAACTAGCGGGTACCAAGAGACCCAGTACTTC
CASSLTSGYQETQYF
>TRBJ1-3|TRBD1|TRBV4-2|.
TGTGCCAGCAGCCAAGATTCATGGCAGGGGGCTGGAAACACCATATATTTT
CASSQDSWQGAGNTIYF
>TRBJ2-5|TRBD2|TRBV7-9|.
TGTGCCAGCAGCTTAGGGAGGGTAGCGGGGGATCTCCAAGAGACCCAGTACTTC
CASSLGRVAGDLQETQYF
>TRBJ2-4|.|TRBV6-5|.
TGTGCCAGCAGACCAGGGTTTTCCAAAAACATTCAGTACTTC
CASRPGFSKNIQYF
>TRBJ2-3|.|TRBV13|.
TGTGCCAGCAGCTCGCGGGACTTCACAGATACGCAGTATTTT
CASSSRDFTDTQYF
>TRBJ1-2|.|TRBV10-1|.
TGCGCCAGCAGTGAGGACATGAACTATGGCTACACCTTC
CASSEDMNYGYTF
>TRBJ2-7|.|TRBV6-2/TRBV6-3|.
TGTGCCAGCAGTTACAATGCAGGGGGGCCCTACGAGCAGTACTTC
CASSYNAGGPYEQYF
>TRBJ2-2|.|TRBV7-3|few
TGTGCCAGCAGTAGAGAGCCAATAGGAGCCGGGGAGCTGTTTTTT
CASSREPIGAGELFF
>TRBJ2-1|.|TRBV6-2/TRBV6-3|.
TGTGCCAGCAGTTACTCCGCACTAGCTTACAATGAGCAGTTCTTC
CASSYSALAYNEQFF
>TRBJ2-2|TRBD2|TRBV12-5|.
TGTGCTAGTGGTCCGCGGGACTACAACACCGGGGAGCTGTTTTTT
CASGPRDYNTGELFF
>TRBJ2-5|.|TRBV12-5|.
TGTGCTAGTGGTTCCCAAACGACAGCCCAAGAGACCCAGTACTTC
CASGSQTTAQETQYF
>TRBJ1-1|TRBD1|TRBV20-1|.
TGCAGTGCTACGGACAGGGGTGAAGCTTTCTTT
CSATDRGEAFF
>TRBJ2-1|.|TRBV9|.
TGTGCCAGCAGCGTAGCCCTAGCAGGCAATGAGCAGTTCTTC
CASSVALAGNEQFF
>TRBJ2-1|TRBD2|TRBV4-3|.
TGCGCCAGCAGCCAAGAGGGAGGGGTTGGCGAGCAGTTCTTC
CASSQEGGVGEQFF